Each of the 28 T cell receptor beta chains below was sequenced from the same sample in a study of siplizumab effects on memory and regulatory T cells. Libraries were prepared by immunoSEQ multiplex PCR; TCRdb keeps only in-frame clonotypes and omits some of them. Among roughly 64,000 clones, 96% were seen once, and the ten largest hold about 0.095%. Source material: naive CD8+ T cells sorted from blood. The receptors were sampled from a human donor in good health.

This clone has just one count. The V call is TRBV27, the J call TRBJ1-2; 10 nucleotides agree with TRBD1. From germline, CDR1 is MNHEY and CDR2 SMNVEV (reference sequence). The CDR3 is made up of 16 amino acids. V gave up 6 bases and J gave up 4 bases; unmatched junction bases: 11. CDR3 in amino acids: CASRTPGQGLSYGYTF. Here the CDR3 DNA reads TGTGCCAGCAGGACCCCGGGACAGGGGTTGAGCTATGGCTACACCTTC.

The CDR3 DNA reads as TGTGCCAGCAGCGCTTACGGGGACGATGAGCAGTTCTTC. It translates to CASSAYGDDEQFF. The chain employs TRBV9 and TRBJ2-1; D assignment may be TRBD1 or TRBD2 (5 bases each). The CDR3 has 13 residues. The V end lost 3 bases, the J end lost 8 bases, and 12 bases lay between the germline ends. The germline V gene has CDR1 SGDLS and CDR2 YYNGEE.

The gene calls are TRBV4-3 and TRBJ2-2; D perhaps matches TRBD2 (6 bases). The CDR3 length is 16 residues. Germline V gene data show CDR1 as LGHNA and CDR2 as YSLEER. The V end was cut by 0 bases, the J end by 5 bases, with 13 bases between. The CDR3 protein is CASSQDGGDRTGELFF. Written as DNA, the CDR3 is TGCGCCAGCAGCCAAGATGGAGGGGATAGGACCGGGGAGCTGTTTTTT.

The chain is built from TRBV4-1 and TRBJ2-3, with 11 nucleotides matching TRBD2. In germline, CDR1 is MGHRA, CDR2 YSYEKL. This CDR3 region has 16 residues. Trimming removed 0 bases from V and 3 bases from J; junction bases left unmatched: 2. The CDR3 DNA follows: TGCGCCAGCAGCCAAGAGACTAGCGGGGTGACAGATACGCAGTATTTT. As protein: CASSQETSGVTDTQYF.

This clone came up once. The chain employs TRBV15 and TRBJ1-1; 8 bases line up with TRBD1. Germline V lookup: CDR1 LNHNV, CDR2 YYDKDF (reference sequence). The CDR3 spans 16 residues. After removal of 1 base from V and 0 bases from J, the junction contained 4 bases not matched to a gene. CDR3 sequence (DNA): TGTGCCACCAGCAGAGTGCAGGGGGCTTTGAACACTGAAGCTTTCTTT. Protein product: CATSRVQGALNTEAFF.

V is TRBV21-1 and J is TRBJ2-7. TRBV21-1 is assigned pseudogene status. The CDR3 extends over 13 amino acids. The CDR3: CASSKGLGLEQYF. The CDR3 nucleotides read TGTGCCAGCAGCAAAGGGCTCGGTCTGGAGCAGTACTTC.

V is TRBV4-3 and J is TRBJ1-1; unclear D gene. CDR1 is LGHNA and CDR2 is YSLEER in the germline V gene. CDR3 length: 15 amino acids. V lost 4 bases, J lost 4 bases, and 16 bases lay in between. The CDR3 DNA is TGCGCCAGCAGCCCCTCTGCGGGGTCGGGCACTGAAGCTTTCTTT. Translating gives CASSPSAGSGTEAFF.

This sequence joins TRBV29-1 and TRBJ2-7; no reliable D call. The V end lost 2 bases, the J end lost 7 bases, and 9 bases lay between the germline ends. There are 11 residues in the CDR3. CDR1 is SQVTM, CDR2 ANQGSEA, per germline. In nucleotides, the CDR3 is TGCAGCGTTGAATCACTGGGGGAGCAGTACTTC. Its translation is CSVESLGEQYF.

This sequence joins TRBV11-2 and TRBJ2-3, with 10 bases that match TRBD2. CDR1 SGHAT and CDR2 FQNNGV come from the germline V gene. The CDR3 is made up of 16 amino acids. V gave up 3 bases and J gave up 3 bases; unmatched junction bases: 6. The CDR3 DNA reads TGTGCCAGCAGCTTGGTAGCGGGGGGCTATACAGATACGCAGTATTTT. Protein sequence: CASSLVAGGYTDTQYF.

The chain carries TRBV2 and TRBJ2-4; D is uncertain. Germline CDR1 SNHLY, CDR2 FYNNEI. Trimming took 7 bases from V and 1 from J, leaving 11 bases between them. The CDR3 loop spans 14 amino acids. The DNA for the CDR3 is TGTGCCAGCACCCCAGTGGAGGCCAAAAACATTCAGTACTTC. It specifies CASTPVEAKNIQYF.

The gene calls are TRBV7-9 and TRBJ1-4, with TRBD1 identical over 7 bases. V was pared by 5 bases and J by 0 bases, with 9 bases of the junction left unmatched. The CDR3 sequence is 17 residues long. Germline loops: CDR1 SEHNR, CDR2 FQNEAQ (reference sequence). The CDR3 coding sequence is TGTGCCAGCAGCGGACCGGGACAGTTATCAACTAATGAAAAACTGTTTTTT. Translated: CASSGPGQLSTNEKLFF. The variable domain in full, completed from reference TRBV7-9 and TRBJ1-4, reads DTGVSQNPRHKITKRGQNVTFRCDPISEHNRLYWYRQTLGQGPEFLTYFQNEAQLEKSRLLSDRFSAERPKGSFSTLEIQRTEQGDSAMYLCASSGPGQLSTNEKLFFGSGTQLSVL.

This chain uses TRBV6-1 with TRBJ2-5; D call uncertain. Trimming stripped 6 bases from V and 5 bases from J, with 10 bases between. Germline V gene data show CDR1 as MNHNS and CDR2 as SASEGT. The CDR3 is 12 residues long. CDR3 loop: CASSVTGETQYF. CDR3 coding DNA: TGTGCCAGCAGCGTAACTGGGGAGACCCAGTACTTC.

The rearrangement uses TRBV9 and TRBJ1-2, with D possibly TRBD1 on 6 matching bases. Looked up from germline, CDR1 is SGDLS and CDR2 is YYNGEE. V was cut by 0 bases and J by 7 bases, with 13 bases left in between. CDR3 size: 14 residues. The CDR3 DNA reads TGTGCCAGCAGCGTAGTGGAGGACAGATCTGGCTACACCTTC. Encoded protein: CASSVVEDRSGYTF.

Written as DNA, the CDR3 is TGTGCCAGCAGCTTAGAGCGACAGGGGTTGACAGATACGCAGTATTTT. Translating gives CASSLERQGLTDTQYF. The V gene is TRBV7-9, the J gene TRBJ2-3, with TRBD1 matching over 8 bases. The ends lost 1 base at V and 3 bases at J; junction bases unmatched: 6. This CDR3 is built from 16 residues. Germline V gene sequence: CDR1 SEHNR, CDR2 FQNEAQ (reference sequence).

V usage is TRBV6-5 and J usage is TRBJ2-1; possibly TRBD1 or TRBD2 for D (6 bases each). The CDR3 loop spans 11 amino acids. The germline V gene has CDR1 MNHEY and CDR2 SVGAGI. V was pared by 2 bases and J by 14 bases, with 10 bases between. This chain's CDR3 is CASSYGGREFF. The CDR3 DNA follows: TGTGCCAGCAGTTACGGGGGGCGGGAGTTCTTC.

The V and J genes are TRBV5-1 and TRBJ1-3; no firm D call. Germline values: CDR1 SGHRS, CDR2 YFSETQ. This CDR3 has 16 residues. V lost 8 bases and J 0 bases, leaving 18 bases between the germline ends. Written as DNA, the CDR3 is TGCGCCAGGCAGACGGGAGACAACTTCTCTGGAAACACCATATATTTT. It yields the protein CARQTGDNFSGNTIYF.

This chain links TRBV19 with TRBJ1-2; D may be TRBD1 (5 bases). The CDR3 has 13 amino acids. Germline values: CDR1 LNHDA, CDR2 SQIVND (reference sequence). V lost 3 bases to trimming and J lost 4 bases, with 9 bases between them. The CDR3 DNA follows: TGTGCCAGTAGTATGGGACCTTCCTATGGCTACACCTTC. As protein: CASSMGPSYGYTF. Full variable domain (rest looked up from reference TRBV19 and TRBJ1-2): DGGITQSPKYLFRKEGQNVTLSCEQNLNHDAMYWYRQDPGQGLRLIYYSQIVNDFQKGDIAEGYSVSREKKESFPLTVTSAQKNPTAFYLCASSMGPSYGYTFGSGTRLTVV.

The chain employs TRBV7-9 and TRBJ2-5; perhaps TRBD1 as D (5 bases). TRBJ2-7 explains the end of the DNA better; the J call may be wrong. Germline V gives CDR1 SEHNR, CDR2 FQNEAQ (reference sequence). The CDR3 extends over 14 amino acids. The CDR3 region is CASSQGTEIYEQYF. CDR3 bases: TGTGCCAGCAGCCAGGGAACAGAAATCTACGAGCAGTACTTC.

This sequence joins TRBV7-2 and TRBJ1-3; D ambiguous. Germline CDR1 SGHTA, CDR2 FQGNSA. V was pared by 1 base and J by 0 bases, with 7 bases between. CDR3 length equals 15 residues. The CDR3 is CASSLDTTSGNTIYF. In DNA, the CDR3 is TGTGCCAGCAGCTTAGACACAACCTCTGGAAACACCATATATTTT.

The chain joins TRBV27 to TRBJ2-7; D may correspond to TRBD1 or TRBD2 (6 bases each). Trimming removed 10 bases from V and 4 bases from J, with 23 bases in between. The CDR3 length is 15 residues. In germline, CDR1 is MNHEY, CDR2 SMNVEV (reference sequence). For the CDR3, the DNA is TGTGCCACCAGGCCCCTGGGGGGCTCTCGTTACGAGCAGTACTTC. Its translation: CATRPLGGSRYEQYF.

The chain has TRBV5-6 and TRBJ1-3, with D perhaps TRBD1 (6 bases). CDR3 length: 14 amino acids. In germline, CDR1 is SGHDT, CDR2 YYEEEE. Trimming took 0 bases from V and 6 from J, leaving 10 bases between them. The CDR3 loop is CASSLEGVQNTIYF. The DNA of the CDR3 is TGTGCCAGCAGCTTGGAGGGGGTGCAAAACACCATATATTTT.

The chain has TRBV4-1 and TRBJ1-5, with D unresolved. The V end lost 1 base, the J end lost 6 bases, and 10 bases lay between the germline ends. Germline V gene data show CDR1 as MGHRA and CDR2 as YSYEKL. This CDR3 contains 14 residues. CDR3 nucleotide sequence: TGCGCCAGCAGCCAAGCGGTAGGGCTTCAGCCCCAGCATTTT. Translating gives CASSQAVGLQPQHF.

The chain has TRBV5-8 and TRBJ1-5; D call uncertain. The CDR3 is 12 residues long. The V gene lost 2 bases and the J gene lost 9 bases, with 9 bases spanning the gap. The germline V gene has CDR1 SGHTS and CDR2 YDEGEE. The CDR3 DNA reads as TGTGCCAGCAGCTTAGAAGCCGGGCCCCAGCATTTT. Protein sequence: CASSLEAGPQHF. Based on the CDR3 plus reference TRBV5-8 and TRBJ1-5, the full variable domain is EAGVTQSPTHLIKTRGQQATLRCSPISGHTSVYWYQQALGLGLQFLLWYDEGEERNRGNFPPRFSGRQFPNYSSELNVNALELEDSALYLCASSLEAGPQHFGDGTRLSIL.

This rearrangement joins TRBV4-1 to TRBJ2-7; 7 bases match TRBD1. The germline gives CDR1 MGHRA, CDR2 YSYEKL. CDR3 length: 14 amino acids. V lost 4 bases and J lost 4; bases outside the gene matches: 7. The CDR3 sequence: CASSLEGAWYEQYF. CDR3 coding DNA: TGCGCCAGCAGCCTAGAGGGGGCTTGGTACGAGCAGTACTTC.

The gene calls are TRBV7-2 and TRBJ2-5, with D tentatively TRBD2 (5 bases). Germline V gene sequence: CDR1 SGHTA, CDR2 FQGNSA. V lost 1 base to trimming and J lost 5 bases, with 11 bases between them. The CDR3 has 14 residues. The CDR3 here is CASSLVAIGETQYF. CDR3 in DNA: TGTGCCAGCAGCTTAGTAGCGATTGGGGAGACCCAGTACTTC.

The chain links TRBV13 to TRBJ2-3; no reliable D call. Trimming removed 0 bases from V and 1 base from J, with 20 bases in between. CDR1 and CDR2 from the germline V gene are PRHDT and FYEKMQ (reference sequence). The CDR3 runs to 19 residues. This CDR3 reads CASSLGSRITVDRTDTQYF. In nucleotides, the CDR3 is TGTGCCAGCAGCTTAGGCTCACGGATAACGGTCGATCGCACAGATACGCAGTATTTT. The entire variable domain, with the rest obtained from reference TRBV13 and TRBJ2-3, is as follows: AAGVIQSPRHLIKEKRETATLKCYPIPRHDTVYWYQQGPGQDPQFLISFYEKMQSDKGSIPDRFSAQQFSDYHSELNMSSLELGDSALYFCASSLGSRITVDRTDTQYFGPGTRLTVL.

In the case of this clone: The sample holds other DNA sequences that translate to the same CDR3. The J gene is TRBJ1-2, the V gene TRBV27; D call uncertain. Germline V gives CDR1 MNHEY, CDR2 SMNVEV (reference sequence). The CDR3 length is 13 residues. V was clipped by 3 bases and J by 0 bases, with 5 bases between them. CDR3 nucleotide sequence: TGTGCCAGCAGTTTGACACCTAACTATGGCTACACCTTC. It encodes CASSLTPNYGYTF.

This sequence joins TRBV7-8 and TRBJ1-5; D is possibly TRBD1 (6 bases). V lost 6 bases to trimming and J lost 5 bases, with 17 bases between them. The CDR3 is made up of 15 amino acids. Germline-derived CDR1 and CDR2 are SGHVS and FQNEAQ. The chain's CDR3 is CASSYSGTRDQPQHF. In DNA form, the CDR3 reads TGTGCCAGCAGTTACTCCGGGACAAGAGATCAGCCCCAGCATTTT.